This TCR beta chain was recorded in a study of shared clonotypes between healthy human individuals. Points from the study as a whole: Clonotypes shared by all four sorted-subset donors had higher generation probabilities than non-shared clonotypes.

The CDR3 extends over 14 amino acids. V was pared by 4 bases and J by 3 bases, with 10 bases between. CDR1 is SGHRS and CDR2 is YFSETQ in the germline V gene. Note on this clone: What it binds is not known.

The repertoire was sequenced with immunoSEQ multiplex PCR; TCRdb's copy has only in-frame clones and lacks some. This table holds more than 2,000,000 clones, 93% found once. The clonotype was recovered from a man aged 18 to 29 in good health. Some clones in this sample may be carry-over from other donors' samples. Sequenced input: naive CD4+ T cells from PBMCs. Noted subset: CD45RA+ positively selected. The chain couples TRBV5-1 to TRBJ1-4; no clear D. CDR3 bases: TGCGCCAGCAGCCCCGGCGGAGCTAATGAAAAACTGTTTTTT. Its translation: CASSPGGANEKLFF.